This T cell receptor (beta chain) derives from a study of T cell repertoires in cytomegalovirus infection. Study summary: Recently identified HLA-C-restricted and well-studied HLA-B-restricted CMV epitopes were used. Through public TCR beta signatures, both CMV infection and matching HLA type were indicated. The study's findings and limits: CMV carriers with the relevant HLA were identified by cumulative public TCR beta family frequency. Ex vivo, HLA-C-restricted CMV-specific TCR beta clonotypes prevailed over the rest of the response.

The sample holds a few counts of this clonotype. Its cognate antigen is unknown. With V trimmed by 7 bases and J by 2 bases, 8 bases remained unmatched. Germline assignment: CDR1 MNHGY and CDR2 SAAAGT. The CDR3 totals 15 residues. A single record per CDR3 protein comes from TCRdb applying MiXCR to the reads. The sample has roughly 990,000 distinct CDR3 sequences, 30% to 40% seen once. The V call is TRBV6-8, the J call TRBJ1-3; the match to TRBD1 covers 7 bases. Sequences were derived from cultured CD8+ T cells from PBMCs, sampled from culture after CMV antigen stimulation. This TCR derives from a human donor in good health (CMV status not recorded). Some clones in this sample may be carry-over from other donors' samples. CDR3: CASKDRALPGNTIYF. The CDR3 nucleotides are TGTGCCAGCAAAGACAGGGCTCTTCCTGGAAACACCATATATTTT.